A single sample is the source of the 22 T cell receptor beta chains below, sequenced in a study of CD8 T cells in Susac syndrome. The RNA input was roughly 0.45 to 1 ug, and it was reverse transcribed with random hexamers. TCRdb re-called the immunoSEQ multiplex PCR reads with MiXCR, one entry per CDR3 protein. The table includes roughly 300,000 distinct CDR3 sequences, about 85% detected once. The sample taken for sequencing was CD8+ T cells from PBMCs. Receptors originate from a human donor with multiple sclerosis.

J is TRBJ2-7 and V is TRBV27, with TRBD2 as a possible D gene (6 bases). Germline CDR1 is MNHEY and CDR2 is SMNVEV (reference sequence). V lost 4 bases, J lost 0 bases, and 19 bases lay in between. This CDR3 has 17 amino acids. CDR3 coding DNA: TGTGCCAGCAGTTCCCGGTCGGGACTCAGGAGCTCCTACGAGCAGTACTTC. It translates to CASSSRSGLRSSYEQYF.

This sequence joins TRBV28 and TRBJ2-7, with D maybe TRBD2 (5 bases). Germline V lookup: CDR1 MDHEN, CDR2 SYDVKM. Trimming took off 10 bases at V and 2 bases at J, with 18 bases between the two ends. The CDR3 consists of 14 residues. CDR3 in amino acids: CATTTTAEAYEQYF. The DNA of the CDR3 is TGTGCCACCACCACAACAGCGGAGGCCTACGAGCAGTACTTC.

CDR3: CASSQHPPAGTYGYTF. The CDR3 bases are TGCGCCAGCAGCCAACACCCTCCGGCAGGGACCTATGGCTACACCTTC. The chain couples TRBV4-1 to TRBJ1-2, with D perhaps TRBD1 (5 bases). CDR3 size: 16 residues. Trimming left V 2 bases short and J 4 bases short, with 17 bases between. From germline, CDR1 is MGHRA and CDR2 YSYEKL.

The V and J genes are TRBV2 and TRBJ1-5; 9 bases fit TRBD1. After removal of 6 bases from V and 7 bases from J, the junction contained 4 bases not matched to a gene. The CDR3 is 13 amino acids. Germline assignment: CDR1 SNHLY and CDR2 FYNNEI. CDR3 amino acids: CASRDRGRQPQHF. The CDR3 DNA reads TGTGCCAGCAGGGACAGGGGACGCCAGCCCCAGCATTTT. Supplemented by reference TRBV2 and TRBJ1-5, the full variable domain reads EPEVTQTPSHQVTQMGQEVILRCVPISNHLYFYWYRQILGQKVEFLVSFYNNEISEKSEIFDDQFSVERPDGSNFTLKIRSTKLEDSAMYFCASRDRGRQPQHFGDGTRLSIL.

V gene TRBV28 combines with J gene TRBJ2-4; the match to TRBD2 covers 15 bases. The CDR3 runs to 17 residues. Germline trimming cut 5 bases from V and 9 bases from J; bases unmatched to any gene: 11. CDR1 is MDHEN, CDR2 SYDVKM, per germline. CDR3 sequence: CASSLRTSGRDRGIQYF. CDR3 DNA: TGTGCCAGCAGTCTTCGGACTAGCGGGAGGGACAGGGGCATTCAGTACTTC.

The V gene is TRBV10-3, the J gene TRBJ2-5; either TRBD1 or TRBD2 may supply D (5 bases each). V was pared by 4 bases and J by 0 bases, with 9 bases between. The V gene's germline CDR1 is ENHRY and CDR2 SYGVKD. The CDR3 runs to 14 residues. Here the CDR3 DNA reads TGTGCCATCAGTGGGGACGGATACCAAGAGACCCAGTACTTC. Amino acid sequence: CAISGDGYQETQYF.

J is TRBJ2-3 and V is TRBV6-5; 9 bases are shared with TRBD2. Per germline, CDR1 MNHEY and CDR2 SVGAGI. V lost 3 bases and J lost 0; bases outside the gene matches: 4. The CDR3 is made up of 16 amino acids. The CDR3 sequence is CASSYSTSGSTDTQYF. The CDR3 nucleotides are TGTGCCAGCAGTTATAGTACTAGCGGGAGCACAGATACGCAGTATTTT.

CDR3 region: CSGRLYLGQGYEQFF. The DNA of the CDR3 is TGCAGCGGCCGGTTGTACCTTGGGCAGGGCTATGAGCAGTTCTTC. This chain links TRBV20-1 with TRBJ2-1; TRBD1 might be the D (5 bases). The CDR3 totals 15 residues. Germline V CDR1 and CDR2: DFQATT, SNEGSKA (reference sequence).

The chain joins TRBV9 to TRBJ2-5; D is unresolved. Trimming took 3 bases from V and 4 from J, leaving 13 bases between them. Per the germline V gene, CDR1 is SGDLS and CDR2 is YYNGEE. CDR3 length: 14 amino acids. The CDR3: CASSGPPRLETQYF. CDR3 coding DNA: TGTGCCAGCAGCGGCCCGCCTAGATTAGAGACCCAGTACTTC.

This clonotype came up once. V usage is TRBV10-2 and J usage is TRBJ2-1; D not certain. The V gene lost 4 bases and the J gene lost 9 bases, with 7 bases spanning the gap. Germline V gene data show CDR1 as WSHSY and CDR2 as SAAADI. There are 11 residues in the CDR3. CDR3 protein: CASSVVSEQFF. Here the CDR3 DNA reads TGCGCCAGCAGTGTGGTCTCTGAGCAGTTCTTC.

The chain uses TRBV29-1 and TRBJ2-3; no clear D. Germline V lookup: CDR1 SQVTM, CDR2 ANQGSEA. This CDR3 region has 15 residues. V was pared by 3 bases and J by 0 bases, with 13 bases between. The CDR3 loop is CSVEHPSYSTDTQYF. The DNA of the CDR3 is TGCAGCGTTGAGCACCCTAGTTACAGCACAGATACGCAGTATTTT.

The CDR3 loop is CAIRRKLQGIGTGELFF. In DNA form, the CDR3 reads TGTGCCATCAGGAGAAAACTACAGGGTATTGGCACCGGGGAGCTGTTTTTT. The chain couples TRBV10-3 to TRBJ2-2; D is perhaps TRBD1 (6 bases). From germline, CDR1 is ENHRY and CDR2 SYGVKD. The CDR3 has 17 residues. V lost 6 bases to trimming and J lost 4 bases, with 21 bases between them.

The genes are TRBV7-9 and TRBJ2-7, with TRBD2 identical over 8 bases. The germline V gene encodes CDR1 SEHNR and CDR2 FQNEAQ (reference sequence). V lost 2 bases, J lost 2 bases, and 14 bases stayed unmatched. This CDR3 is 18 amino acids long. The CDR3 region is CASSLTRTSGTRTYEQYF. CDR3 DNA sequence: TGTGCCAGCAGCTTAACCCGAACATCCGGGACTAGGACCTACGAGCAGTACTTC. Full variable domain (missing parts from reference TRBV7-9 and TRBJ2-7): DTGVSQNPRHKITKRGQNVTFRCDPISEHNRLYWYRQTLGQGPEFLTYFQNEAQLEKSRLLSDRFSAERPKGSFSTLEIQRTEQGDSAMYLCASSLTRTSGTRTYEQYFGPGTRLTVT.

V gene TRBV20-1 combines with J gene TRBJ2-5; D remains unclear. Trimming cost V 1 base and J 0 bases, with 12 bases left between them. The CDR3 runs to 15 residues. CDR1 is DFQATT, CDR2 SNEGSKA, per germline (reference sequence). For the CDR3, the DNA is TGCAGTGCTAGAGTATTGAGATCCAACCAAGAGACCCAGTACTTC. This sequence encodes CSARVLRSNQETQYF.

The table lists this clonotype with a few counts. V is TRBV9 and J is TRBJ1-2; D ambiguous. V was pared by 2 bases and J by 5 bases, with 19 bases between. Germline values: CDR1 SGDLS, CDR2 YYNGEE. This CDR3 comprises 16 residues. The CDR3 loop is CASSVGFSSLDYGYTF. The DNA of the CDR3 is TGTGCCAGCAGCGTGGGTTTCAGCTCATTAGATTATGGCTACACCTTC.

The chain recombines TRBV6-1 with TRBJ2-7, with TRBD1 identical over 12 bases. J lost 7 bases, V lost 2 bases, and 12 bases had no gene match. Per germline, CDR1 MNHNS and CDR2 SASEGT. There are 17 residues in the CDR3. CDR3 coding DNA: TGTGCCAGCAGTGAATTCGTTTGGGGACAGGGGGCGCGAGAGCAGTACTTC. It yields the protein CASSEFVWGQGAREQYF.

The CDR3 loop is CASSPVYEQYF. The DNA for the CDR3 is TGTGCCAGCAGCCCAGTCTACGAGCAGTACTTC. The gene calls are TRBV5-8 and TRBJ2-7; D unclear. The V gene lost 4 bases and the J gene lost 3 bases, with 5 bases spanning the gap. CDR1 and CDR2 from the germline V gene are SGHTS and YDEGEE. The CDR3 is 11 amino acids.

J is TRBJ2-1 and V is TRBV6-2 or TRBV6-3, with unresolved D. The V end lost 4 bases, the J end lost 8 bases, and 12 bases lay between the germline ends. The germline V gene encodes CDR1 MNHEY and CDR2 SVGEGT. The CDR3 has 13 amino acids. The CDR3 loop reads CASSLARVHEQFF. The DNA for the CDR3 is TGTGCCAGCAGTTTGGCTAGAGTGCATGAGCAGTTCTTC.

There are a few counts of this clonotype. The chain uses TRBV6-5 and TRBJ2-7; perhaps TRBD1 as D (6 bases). The germline gives CDR1 MNHEY, CDR2 SVGAGI. CDR3 length equals 15 residues. V lost 2 bases, J lost 0 bases, and 11 bases lay in between. CDR3 region: CASSYSQGSSYEQYF. The CDR3 DNA follows: TGTGCCAGCAGTTACAGTCAGGGGAGCTCCTACGAGCAGTACTTC.

The chain links TRBV29-1 to TRBJ1-1, with a possible D match to TRBD1 (5 bases). This CDR3 has 14 residues. Germline V gene lookup returns CDR1 SQVTM and CDR2 ANQGSEA. The V end lost 2 bases, the J end lost 5 bases, and 15 bases lay between the germline ends. CDR3 DNA sequence: TGCAGCGTTGAATGGCCAGGTGGGGGGACTGAAGCTTTCTTT. This gives the protein CSVEWPGGGTEAFF.

V and J are TRBV7-6 and TRBJ2-1; D might be TRBD2 (6 bases). The CDR3 is made up of 14 amino acids. Germline-derived CDR1 and CDR2 are SGHVS and FNYEAQ. The V and J ends lost 4 bases and 6 bases respectively, with 13 bases between them. The CDR3 coding sequence is TGTGCCAGCAGCTCACGGGGCGGGGCCAATGAGCAGTTCTTC. It specifies CASSSRGGANEQFF.

CDR3 loop: CASSWVGQSYEQYF. In nucleotides, the CDR3 is TGTGCCAGCAGCTGGGTGGGACAGTCCTACGAGCAGTACTTC. The chain employs TRBV5-6 and TRBJ2-7, with TRBD1 matching 7 bases. From germline, CDR1 is SGHDT and CDR2 YYEEEE. After removal of 3 bases from V and 1 base from J, the junction contained 4 bases not matched to a gene. This CDR3 is built from 14 residues.